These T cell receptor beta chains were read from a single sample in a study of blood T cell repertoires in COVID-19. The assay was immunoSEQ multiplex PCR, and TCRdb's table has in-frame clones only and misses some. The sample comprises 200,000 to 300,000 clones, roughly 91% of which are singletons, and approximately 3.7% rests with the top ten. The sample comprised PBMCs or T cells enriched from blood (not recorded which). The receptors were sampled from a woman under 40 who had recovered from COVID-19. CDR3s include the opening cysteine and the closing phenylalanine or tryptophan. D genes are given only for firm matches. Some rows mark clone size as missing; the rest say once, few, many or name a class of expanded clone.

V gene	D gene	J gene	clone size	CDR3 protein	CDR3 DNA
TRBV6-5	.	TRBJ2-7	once	CASSYSKGPYEQYF	TGTGCCAGCAGTTACTCAAAGGGGCCCTACGAGCAGTACTTC
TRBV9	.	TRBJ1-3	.	CASSVGVSGNTIYF	TGTGCCAGCAGCGTGGGAGTGTCAGGAAACACCATATATTTT
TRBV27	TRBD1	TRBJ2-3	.	CASSEGRGRRDTQYF	TGTGCCAGCTCTGAGGGCAGGGGGCGACGAGATACGCAGTATTTT
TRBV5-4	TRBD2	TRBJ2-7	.	CASSVGGLAGSEQYF	TGTGCCAGCAGCGTGGGGGGTCTAGCGGGCTCCGAGCAGTACTTC
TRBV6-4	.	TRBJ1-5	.	CASSPVGGDNQPQHF	TGTGCCAGCAGTCCGGTTGGGGGGGACAATCAGCCCCAGCATTTT
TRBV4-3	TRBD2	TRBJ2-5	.	CASSQGALGLGETQYF	TGCGCCAGCAGCCAAGGGGCCCTTGGACTAGGGGAGACCCAGTACTTC
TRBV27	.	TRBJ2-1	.	CASSLDSPRNEQFF	TGTGCCAGCAGCCTGGACAGTCCCCGGAATGAGCAGTTCTTC
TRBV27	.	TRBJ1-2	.	CASSTTIRDGYTF	TGTGCCAGCAGCACCACTATAAGAGATGGCTACACCTTC
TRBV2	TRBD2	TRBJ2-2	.	CASSEALGGENTGELFF	TGTGCCAGCAGTGAAGCGCTTGGGGGGGAGAACACCGGGGAGCTGTTTTTT
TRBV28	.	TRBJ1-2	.	CASSAPKINYGYTF	TGTGCCAGCAGTGCCCCTAAGATTAACTATGGCTACACCTTC
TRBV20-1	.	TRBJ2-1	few	CSARDGRRQFF	TGCAGTGCTAGAGACGGTAGGAGACAGTTCTTC
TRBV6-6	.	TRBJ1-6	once	CASSLTPNSPLHF	TGTGCCAGCAGCCTTACTCCTAATTCACCCCTCCACTTT
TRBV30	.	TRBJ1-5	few	CAWSRRGGHNQPQHF	TGTGCCTGGAGTCGTCGCGGGGGACACAATCAGCCCCAGCATTTT
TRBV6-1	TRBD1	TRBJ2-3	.	CASSVRQGAGTDTQYF	TGTGCCAGCAGTGTACGACAGGGGGCTGGAACAGATACGCAGTATTTT
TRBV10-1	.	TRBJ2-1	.	CATNNEQFF	TGCGCCACCAACAATGAGCAGTTCTTC
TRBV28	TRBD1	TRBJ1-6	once	CASKDRVHSPLHF	TGTGCCAGCAAGGACAGGGTTCATTCACCCCTCCACTTT
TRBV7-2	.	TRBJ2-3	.	CASSLGQEGDTQYF	TGTGCCAGCAGCTTAGGGCAGGAGGGTGATACGCAGTATTTT
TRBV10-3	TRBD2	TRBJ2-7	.	CAISVASGSSYEQYF	TGTGCCATCAGTGTGGCTAGCGGGAGTAGCTACGAGCAGTACTTC
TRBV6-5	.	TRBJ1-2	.	CASSYSGPDPRGYTF	TGTGCCAGCAGTTACTCGGGTCCAGACCCCAGGGGCTACACCTTC
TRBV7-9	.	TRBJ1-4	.	CASSPRTATNEKLFF	TGTGCCAGCAGCCCCCGGACAGCAACTAATGAAAAACTGTTTTTT
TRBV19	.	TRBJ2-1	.	CASSLEGGLWVHEQFF	TGTGCCAGTAGTCTAGAAGGCGGACTATGGGTCCATGAGCAGTTCTTC
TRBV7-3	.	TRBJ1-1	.	CASSSSTAVNTEAFF	TGTGCCAGCAGTTCCTCGACCGCGGTGAACACTGAAGCTTTCTTT
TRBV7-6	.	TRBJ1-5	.	CASSLGGVQPQHF	TGTGCCAGCAGCTTAGGGGGGGTTCAGCCCCAGCATTTT
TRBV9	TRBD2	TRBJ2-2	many	CASSVATSGLGELFF	TGTGCCAGCAGCGTAGCTACTAGCGGATTGGGGGAGCTGTTTTTT